Listed here are 2 T cell receptor beta chains from one sample, sequenced in a study of OX40 agonist ivuxolimab in advanced cancers. Only in-frame clones appear in the TCRdb table, and some are missing; sequencing was by immunoSEQ multiplex PCR. The sample holds tens of thousands of clones, under 95% seen once. Material: CD4+ or CD8+ T cells sorted from blood, obtained in a trial of the OX40 agonist ivuxolimab. All receptors derive from an adult with an advanced solid tumor such as melanoma, head and neck, liver or kidney cancer.

This chain connects TRBV2 to TRBJ1-1; no definite D call. The CDR3 is made up of 15 amino acids. With 2 bases removed from V and 5 bases from J, the gap between germline ends came to 15 bases. Germline CDR1 is SNHLY and CDR2 is FYNNEI. The chain's CDR3 is CASSEQRGVGTEAFF. The CDR3 DNA sequence: TGTGCCAGCAGTGAACAACGGGGTGTTGGGACTGAAGCTTTCTTT.

The chain links TRBV9 to TRBJ2-2; D is perhaps TRBD2 (6 bases). CDR3 size: 14 residues. Trimming shortened V by 4 bases and J by 6 bases, and 13 bases separated the two germline ends. Germline loops: CDR1 SGDLS, CDR2 YYNGEE. The CDR3 spells CASSLEGLSGELFF. In DNA, the CDR3 is TGTGCCAGCAGCCTCGAAGGACTATCCGGGGAGCTGTTTTTT.